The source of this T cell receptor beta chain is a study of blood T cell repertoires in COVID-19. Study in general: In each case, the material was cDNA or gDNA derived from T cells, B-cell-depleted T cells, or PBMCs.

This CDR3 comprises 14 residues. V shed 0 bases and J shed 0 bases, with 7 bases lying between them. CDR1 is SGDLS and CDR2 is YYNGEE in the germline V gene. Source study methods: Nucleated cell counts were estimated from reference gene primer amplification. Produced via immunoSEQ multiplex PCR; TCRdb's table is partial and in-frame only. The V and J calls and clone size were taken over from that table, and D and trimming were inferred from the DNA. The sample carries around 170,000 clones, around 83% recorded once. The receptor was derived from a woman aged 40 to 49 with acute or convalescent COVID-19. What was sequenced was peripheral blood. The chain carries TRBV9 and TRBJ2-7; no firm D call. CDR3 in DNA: TGTGCCAGCAGCGTAGGCAGGCTCTCCTACGAGCAGTACTTC. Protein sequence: CASSVGRLSYEQYF.